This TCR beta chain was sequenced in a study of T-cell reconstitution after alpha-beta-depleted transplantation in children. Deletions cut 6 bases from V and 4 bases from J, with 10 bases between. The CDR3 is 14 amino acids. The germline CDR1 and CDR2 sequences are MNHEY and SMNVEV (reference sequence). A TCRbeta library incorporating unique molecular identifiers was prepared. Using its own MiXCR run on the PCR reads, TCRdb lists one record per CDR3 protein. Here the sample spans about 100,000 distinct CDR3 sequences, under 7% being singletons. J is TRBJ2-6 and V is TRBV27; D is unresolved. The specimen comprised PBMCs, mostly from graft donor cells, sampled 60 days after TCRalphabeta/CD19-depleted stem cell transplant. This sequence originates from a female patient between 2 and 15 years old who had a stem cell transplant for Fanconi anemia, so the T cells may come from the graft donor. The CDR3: CASSRAAGANVLTF. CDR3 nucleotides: TGTGCCAGCAGCCGGGCAGCAGGGGCCAACGTCCTGACTTTC.